This T cell receptor (beta chain) was identified during a study of blood T cells in healthy people across ages. Study-wide points: No conclusive comparison of naive versus antigen-experienced cells was possible with unsorted PBMCs.

Germline CDR1 SGHVS, CDR2 FQNEAQ. The V and J ends lost 5 bases and 1 base, in that order; junction bases with no gene match: 3. This CDR3 has 16 residues. The authors ran a second PCR of roughly 7 to 11 cycles using a sample-barcoded 5' primer and a J-beta primer mix. From the 5' RACE reads, TCRdb called clonotypes with MiXCR, one entry per CDR3 protein. The table shows 1 million to 1.2 million distinct CDR3 sequences, with less than 45% occurring only once. This clonotype has a handful of counts. What it binds is not known. Sequenced input: blood. The chain recombines TRBV7-8 with TRBJ2-1; 12 nucleotides agree with TRBD2. This TCR was sampled from a man aged 18-30 years in good health. The CDR3 here is CASSPGLAGSYNEQFF. CDR3 DNA sequence: TGTGCCAGCAGCCCCGGACTAGCGGGGTCCTACAATGAGCAGTTCTTC.